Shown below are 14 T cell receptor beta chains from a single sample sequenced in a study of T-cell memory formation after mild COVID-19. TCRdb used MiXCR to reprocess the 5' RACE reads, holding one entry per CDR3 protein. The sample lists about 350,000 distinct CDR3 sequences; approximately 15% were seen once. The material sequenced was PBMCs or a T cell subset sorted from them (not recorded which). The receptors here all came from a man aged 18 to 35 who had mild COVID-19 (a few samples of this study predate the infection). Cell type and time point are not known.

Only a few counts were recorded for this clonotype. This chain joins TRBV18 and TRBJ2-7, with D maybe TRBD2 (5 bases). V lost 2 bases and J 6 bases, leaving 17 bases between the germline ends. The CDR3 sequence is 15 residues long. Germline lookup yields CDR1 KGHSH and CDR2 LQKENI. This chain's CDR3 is CASSPVSRGIGEQYF. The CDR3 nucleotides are TGTGCCAGCTCACCAGTCAGTCGAGGGATCGGCGAGCAGTACTTC.

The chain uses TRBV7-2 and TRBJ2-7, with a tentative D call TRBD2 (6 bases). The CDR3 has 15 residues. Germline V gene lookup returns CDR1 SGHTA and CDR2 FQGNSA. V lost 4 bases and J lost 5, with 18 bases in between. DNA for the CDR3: TGTGCCAGCAGCTCGGGACTCCCTACGCGCGACGAGCAGTACTTC. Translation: CASSSGLPTRDEQYF.

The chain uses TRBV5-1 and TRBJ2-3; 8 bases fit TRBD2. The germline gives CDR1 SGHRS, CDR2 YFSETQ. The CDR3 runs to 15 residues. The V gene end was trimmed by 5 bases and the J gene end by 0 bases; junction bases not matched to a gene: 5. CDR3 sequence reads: CASRFSGESTDTQYF. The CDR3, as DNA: TGCGCCAGCAGGTTTAGCGGGGAGAGCACAGATACGCAGTATTTT.

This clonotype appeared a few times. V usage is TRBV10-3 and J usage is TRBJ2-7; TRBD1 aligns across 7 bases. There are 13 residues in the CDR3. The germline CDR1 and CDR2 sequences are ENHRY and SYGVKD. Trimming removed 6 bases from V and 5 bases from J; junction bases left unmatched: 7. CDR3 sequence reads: CAISRAGTDEQYV. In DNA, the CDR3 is TGTGCCATCAGCCGGGCCGGGACAGACGAGCAGTACGTC.

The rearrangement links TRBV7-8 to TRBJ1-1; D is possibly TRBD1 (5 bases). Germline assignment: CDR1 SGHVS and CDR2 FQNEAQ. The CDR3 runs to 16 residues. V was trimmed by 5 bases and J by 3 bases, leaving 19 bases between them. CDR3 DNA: TGTGCCAGCAGCACACAGAGGGCCGGGGGTCACACTGAAGCTTTCTTT. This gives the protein CASSTQRAGGHTEAFF.

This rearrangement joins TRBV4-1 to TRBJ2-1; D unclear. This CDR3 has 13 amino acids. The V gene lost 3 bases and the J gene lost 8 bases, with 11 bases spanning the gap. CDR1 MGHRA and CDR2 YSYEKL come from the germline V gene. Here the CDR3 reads CASSHPMGYEQFF. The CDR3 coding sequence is TGCGCCAGCAGCCACCCGATGGGTTATGAGCAGTTCTTC.

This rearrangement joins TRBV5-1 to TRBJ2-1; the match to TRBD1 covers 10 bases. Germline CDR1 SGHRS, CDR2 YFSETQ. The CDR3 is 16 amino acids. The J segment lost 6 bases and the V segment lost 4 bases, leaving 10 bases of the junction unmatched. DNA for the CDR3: TGCGCCAGCAGCCTTATCCGGGACAGGGGTGGCAATGAGCAGTTCTTC. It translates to CASSLIRDRGGNEQFF.

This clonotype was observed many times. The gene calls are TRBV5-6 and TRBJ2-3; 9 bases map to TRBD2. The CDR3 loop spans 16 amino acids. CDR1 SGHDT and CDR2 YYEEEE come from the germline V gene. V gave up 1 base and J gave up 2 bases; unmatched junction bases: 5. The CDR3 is CASSLLASGDTDTQYF. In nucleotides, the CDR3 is TGTGCCAGCAGCTTGTTGGCTAGCGGGGACACAGATACGCAGTATTTT.

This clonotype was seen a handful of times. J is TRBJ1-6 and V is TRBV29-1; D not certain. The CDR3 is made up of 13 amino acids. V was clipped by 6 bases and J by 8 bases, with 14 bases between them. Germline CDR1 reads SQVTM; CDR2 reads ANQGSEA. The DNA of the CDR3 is TGCAGCGTCGGCGCGGGAAGGGATTCACCCCTCCACTTT. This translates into CSVGAGRDSPLHF.

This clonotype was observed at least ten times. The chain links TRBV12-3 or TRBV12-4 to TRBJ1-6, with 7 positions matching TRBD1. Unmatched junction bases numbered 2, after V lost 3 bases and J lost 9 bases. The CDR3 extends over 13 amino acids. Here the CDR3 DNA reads TGTGCCAGCAGTTTCGAGGGGGCTTCACCCCTCCACTTT. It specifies CASSFEGASPLHF.

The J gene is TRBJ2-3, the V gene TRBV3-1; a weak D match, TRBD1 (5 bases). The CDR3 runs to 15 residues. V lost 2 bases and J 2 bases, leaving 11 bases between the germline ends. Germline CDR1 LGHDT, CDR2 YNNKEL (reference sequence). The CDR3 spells CASSQRGSYTDTQYF. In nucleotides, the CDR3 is TGTGCCAGCAGCCAAAGGGGCTCCTACACAGATACGCAGTATTTT.

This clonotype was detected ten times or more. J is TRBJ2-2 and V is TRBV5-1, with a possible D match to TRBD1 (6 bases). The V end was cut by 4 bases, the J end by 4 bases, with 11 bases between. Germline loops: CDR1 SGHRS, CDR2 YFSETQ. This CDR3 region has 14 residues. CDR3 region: CASSGADSTGELFF. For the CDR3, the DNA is TGCGCCAGCAGCGGGGCGGACAGCACCGGGGAGCTGTTTTTT.

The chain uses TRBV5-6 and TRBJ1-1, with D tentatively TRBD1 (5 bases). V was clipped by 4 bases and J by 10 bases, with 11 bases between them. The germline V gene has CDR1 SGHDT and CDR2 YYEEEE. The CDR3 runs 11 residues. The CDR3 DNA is TGTGCCAGCAGCCGTGGACAACGAGCTTTCTTT. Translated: CASSRGQRAFF. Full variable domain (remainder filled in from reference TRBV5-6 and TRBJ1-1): DAGVTQSPTHLIKTRGQQVTLRCSPKSGHDTVSWYQQALGQGPQFIFQYYEEEERQRGNFPDRFSGHQFPNYSSELNVNALLLGDSALYLCASSRGQRAFFGQGTRLTVV.

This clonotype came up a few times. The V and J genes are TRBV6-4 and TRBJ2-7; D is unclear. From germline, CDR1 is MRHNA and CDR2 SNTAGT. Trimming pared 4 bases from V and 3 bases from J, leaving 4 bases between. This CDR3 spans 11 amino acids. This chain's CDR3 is CASSGLYEQYF. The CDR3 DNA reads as TGTGCCAGCAGTGGTCTCTACGAGCAGTACTTC.